This TCR beta chain was captured by sequencing in a study of Tregs in tolerant kidney transplant recipients. Some clones are missing from TCRdb's copy, which holds only in-frame ones; the method was immunoSEQ multiplex PCR. The sample holds under 95,000 clones, 91% seen once. Germline-derived CDR1 and CDR2 are SGHNT and YYREEE (reference sequence). This CDR3 spans 15 amino acids. The V and J ends lost 2 bases and 0 bases respectively, with 6 bases between them. This TCR derives from a human donor who received a combined kidney and bone marrow transplant. The sequences come from Tregs from blood, collected before the transplant. The chain uses TRBV5-4 and TRBJ2-6; D is unresolved. CDR3 nucleotides: TGTGCCAGCAGCTTTGATAACTCTGGGGCCAACGTCCTGACTTTC. Residues: CASSFDNSGANVLTF.